These 22 T cell receptor beta chains were sequenced from one sample in a study of CD8 T cells in Susac syndrome. RNA, at about 0.45 to 1 ug, was reverse transcribed with random hexamers. Using its own MiXCR run on the immunoSEQ multiplex PCR reads, TCRdb lists one record per CDR3 protein. This sample has hundreds of thousands of distinct CDR3 sequences, with 75% to 90% found just once. Sample: CD8+ T cells from PBMCs. The receptors were gathered from a human donor with multiple sclerosis.

The chain joins TRBV2 to TRBJ1-2; possibly TRBD1 for D (6 bases). The CDR3 contains 12 residues. Germline-derived CDR1 and CDR2 are SNHLY and FYNNEI. Trimming left V 8 bases short and J 2 bases short, with 9 bases between. The CDR3 coding sequence is TGTGCCAGCCTTACAGGGAACTATGGCTACACCTTC. This gives the protein CASLTGNYGYTF.

The rearrangement uses TRBV4-2 and TRBJ1-4; D uncertain. Trimming cost V 1 base and J 13 bases, with 16 bases left between them. Germline V gene data show CDR1 as LGHNA and CDR2 as YNFKEQ. CDR3 length equals 14 residues. The DNA for the CDR3 is TGTGCCAGCAGCCAAGCCGGGCCCGAGGACGGACTGTTTTTT. Translated, it gives CASSQAGPEDGLFF.

This rearrangement joins TRBV20-1 to TRBJ1-2; D unclear. The CDR3 has 11 amino acids. V was pared by 5 bases and J by 5 bases, with 9 bases between. Germline V lookup: CDR1 DFQATT, CDR2 SNEGSKA (reference sequence). CDR3 amino acids: CSAFDGYGYTF. In nucleotides, the CDR3 is TGCAGTGCTTTCGACGGGTATGGCTACACCTTC.

V usage is TRBV5-4 and J usage is TRBJ2-2, with D tentatively TRBD1 (7 bases). CDR1 is SGHNT and CDR2 is YYREEE in the germline V gene (reference sequence). Between the trimmed V and J ends, which lost 4 bases and 0 bases, there was a span of 13 bases. This CDR3 comprises 16 residues. The CDR3 coding sequence is TGTGCCAGCAGCGGGGGGACAGTCGCGAACACCGGGGAGCTGTTTTTT. Translating it yields CASSGGTVANTGELFF.

The chain combines TRBV5-4 with TRBJ1-2; D gene ambiguous. CDR3 length equals 15 residues. Trimming cost V 4 bases and J 4 bases, with 17 bases left between them. The germline V gene has CDR1 SGHNT and CDR2 YYREEE (reference sequence). Here the CDR3 DNA reads TGTGCCAGCAGCATACCGGGATCGGTAGGCTATGGCTACACCTTC. It yields the protein CASSIPGSVGYGYTF.

J is TRBJ2-7 and V is TRBV24-1, with 10 nucleotides matching TRBD1. Germline loops: CDR1 KGHDR, CDR2 SFDVKD. This CDR3 comprises 15 residues. V lost 8 bases and J lost 0; bases outside the gene matches: 6. The CDR3 DNA reads as TGTGCCACCAAGGGGACAGGGGACGACTCCTACGAGCAGTACTTC. Translation: CATKGTGDDSYEQYF.

As to this clonotype: One end of the junction fails to match germline, which may point to a read error. The chain employs TRBV7-9 and TRBJ2-5; 12 nucleotides agree with TRBD2. CDR3 size: 16 residues. Germline assignment: CDR1 SEHNR and CDR2 FQNEAQ (reference sequence). CDR3 nucleotide sequence: TGTGCCAGCAGCTCCCTAGCGGGGGGGGTTCAAGAGACCCGGTACTTC. This sequence encodes CASSSLAGGVQETRYF.

The rearrangement joins TRBV29-1 to TRBJ2-1; 7 nucleotides align to TRBD2. V gave up 1 base and J gave up 0 bases; unmatched junction bases: 3. The CDR3 is 15 amino acids. The V gene's germline CDR1 is SQVTM and CDR2 ANQGSEA. The CDR3, as DNA: TGCAGCGTTGAAGGGGAGGGTCTCTCCTACAATGAGCAGTTCTTC. Encoded protein: CSVEGEGLSYNEQFF.

The chain couples TRBV9 to TRBJ2-1, with D possibly being TRBD1 or TRBD2 (6 bases each). Germline loops: CDR1 SGDLS, CDR2 YYNGEE. This CDR3 spans 16 amino acids. The ends were cut back, 3 bases at V and 4 bases at J, with 17 bases in the middle. CDR3 DNA: TGTGCCAGCAGCGGACTCACAGGGAGGAGGTACAATGAGCAGTTCTTC. It is translated as CASSGLTGRRYNEQFF.

J is TRBJ1-4 and V is TRBV2; no firm D call. This CDR3 is built from 14 residues. Trimming stripped 4 bases from V and 3 bases from J, with 9 bases between. Looked up from germline, CDR1 is SNHLY and CDR2 is FYNNEI. In nucleotides, the CDR3 is TGTGCCAGCAGTGGAACAGATCCTAATGAAAAACTGTTTTTT. The encoded protein is CASSGTDPNEKLFF.

V gene TRBV29-1 combines with J gene TRBJ2-7; the D is unclear. The germline gives CDR1 SQVTM, CDR2 ANQGSEA. This CDR3 region has 10 residues. The V end was cut by 4 bases, the J end by 5 bases, with 6 bases between. Here the CDR3 DNA reads TGCAGCGTTGTTAGAGACGAGCAGTACTTC. This encodes CSVVRDEQYF.

J is TRBJ2-3 and V is TRBV6-5, with 7 positions matching TRBD2. The germline CDR1 and CDR2 sequences are MNHEY and SVGAGI. The CDR3 spans 17 residues. V shed 0 bases, J shed 0 bases, and the junction held 6 bases outside the gene matches. Written as DNA, the CDR3 is TGTGCCAGCAGTTACTCGCCACTAGCGAGTAGCACAGATACGCAGTATTTT. This encodes CASSYSPLASSTDTQYF.

The chain employs TRBV4-1 and TRBJ2-1; tentative D call: TRBD1 (5 bases). V gave up 5 bases and J gave up 2 bases, with 7 bases separating them. Germline CDR1 reads MGHRA; CDR2 reads YSYEKL. The CDR3 covers 13 residues. The CDR3 DNA sequence: TGCGCCAGCAGCAAGGACACCTACAATGAGCAGTTCTTC. As protein: CASSKDTYNEQFF.

V and J are TRBV12-3 or TRBV12-4 and TRBJ2-1; tentatively, D is TRBD1 or TRBD2 (5 bases each). V was trimmed by 3 bases and J by 4 bases, leaving 13 bases between them. The CDR3 totals 15 residues. Written as DNA, the CDR3 is TGTGCCAGCAGTTTGGGGCGGGCCCTGTACAATGAGCAGTTCTTC. Amino acid sequence: CASSLGRALYNEQFF.

The V gene is TRBV19, the J gene TRBJ2-1; D may be TRBD1 (5 bases). Looked up from germline, CDR1 is LNHDA and CDR2 is SQIVND (reference sequence). This CDR3 contains 14 residues. V lost 8 bases and J lost 3, with 14 bases in between. The CDR3 coding sequence is TGTGCCAGTGCGCAGGGTTGGGGCTACAATGAGCAGTTCTTC. Protein sequence: CASAQGWGYNEQFF.

The chain combines TRBV27 with TRBJ1-1; D might be TRBD1 (5 bases). This CDR3 has 14 residues. Germline loops: CDR1 MNHEY, CDR2 SMNVEV (reference sequence). V was cut by 7 bases and J by 3 bases, with 15 bases left in between. The CDR3 is CASIGGEGDTEAFF. The CDR3 DNA is TGTGCCAGCATCGGGGGAGAGGGTGACACTGAAGCTTTCTTT.

This chain connects TRBV5-4 to TRBJ1-1, with D tentatively TRBD1 (5 bases). There are 14 residues in the CDR3. V gave up 6 bases and J gave up 6 bases, with 18 bases separating them. Looked up from germline, CDR1 is SGHNT and CDR2 is YYREEE (reference sequence). CDR3 in DNA: TGTGCCAGCACCCTAGACACCCTGGGGGCTGAAGCTTTCTTT. Translation gives CASTLDTLGAEAFF.

The genes are TRBV2 and TRBJ2-7; 8 positions match TRBD1. The V gene end was trimmed by 3 bases and the J gene end by 2 bases; junction bases not matched to a gene: 3. The CDR3 runs 14 residues. Germline CDR1 reads SNHLY; CDR2 reads FYNNEI. The CDR3 nucleotides read TGTGCCAGCAGTGAGACGACAGGGGCCTACGAGCAGTACTTC. It yields the protein CASSETTGAYEQYF.

This clonotype was seen a few times. The chain is built from TRBV6-1 and TRBJ2-1; the D is unclear. Trimming took off 0 bases at V and 6 bases at J, with 6 bases between the two ends. Germline V lookup: CDR1 MNHNS, CDR2 SASEGT. The CDR3 sequence is 13 residues long. CDR3 DNA: TGTGCCAGCAGTGAAGCCTCTAGCAATGAGCAGTTCTTC. Translated: CASSEASSNEQFF.

This chain's CDR3 is CASSQVGGESYEQYF. The DNA of the CDR3 is TGCGCCAGCAGCCAAGTGGGCGGGGAATCCTACGAGCAGTACTTC. The chain couples TRBV4-1 to TRBJ2-7; D perhaps matches TRBD2 (6 bases). The V gene's germline CDR1 is MGHRA and CDR2 YSYEKL. Deletions cut 1 base from V and 1 base from J, with 11 bases between. This CDR3 contains 15 residues.

This chain joins TRBV4-1 and TRBJ1-2, with unresolved D. Per the germline V gene, CDR1 is MGHRA and CDR2 is YSYEKL. There are 15 residues in the CDR3. V was trimmed by 3 bases and J by 8 bases, leaving 19 bases between them. DNA of the CDR3: TGCGCCAGCAGCCACATCCTCAACGACGCGGAAGGCTACACCTTC. Its translation is CASSHILNDAEGYTF.

This chain joins TRBV29-1 and TRBJ2-1; D call uncertain. This CDR3 is 13 amino acids long. The germline CDR1 and CDR2 sequences are SQVTM and ANQGSEA. The ends were cut back, 3 bases at V and 2 bases at J, with 8 bases in the middle. The CDR3: CSVETATYNEQFF. The CDR3 region has the DNA TGCAGCGTTGAGACGGCGACCTACAATGAGCAGTTCTTC.